This is a list of T cell receptor beta chains from one sample in a study of blood T cells in healthy people across ages. TCRdb re-called the 5' RACE reads with MiXCR, one entry per CDR3 protein. The repertoire consists of hundreds of thousands of distinct CDR3 sequences, with around two thirds occurring once and the leading ten covering around 30%. Sequencing used blood. The receptors were gathered from a man under 40 in good health. Each CDR3 is given without its conserved first and last residue. Each record gives: D gene, J gene, V gene, CDR3 protein. D genes are given only for firm matches.

d_gene: -
j_gene: TRBJ1-2
v_gene: TRBV12-3/TRBV12-4
CDR3aa: ASSSGHFYGYT

d_gene: -
j_gene: -
v_gene: TRBV28
CDR3aa: ASGPIYEQY

d_gene: TRBD1
j_gene: TRBJ2-7
v_gene: TRBV12-3/TRBV12-4
CDR3aa: ASTLQGANYEQY

d_gene: TRBD1
j_gene: TRBJ1-2
v_gene: TRBV10-3
CDR3aa: AISPGTGTPAGGYT

d_gene: TRBD2
j_gene: TRBJ2-3
v_gene: TRBV9
CDR3aa: ASSHRLAGGTSTDTQY

d_gene: -
j_gene: TRBJ1-5
v_gene: TRBV6-1
CDR3aa: ASKRGDQPQH

d_gene: TRBD2
j_gene: TRBJ2-6
v_gene: TRBV4-3
CDR3aa: ASSQDGEGYGANVLT

d_gene: TRBD2
j_gene: TRBJ2-7
v_gene: TRBV6-5
CDR3aa: ATRGGGSGIPYEQY

d_gene: -
j_gene: TRBJ2-7
v_gene: TRBV5-1
CDR3aa: ASSRGFSDEQY

d_gene: TRBD2
j_gene: TRBJ2-3
v_gene: TRBV7-2
CDR3aa: VSSLNSGGAVADTQY

d_gene: -
j_gene: TRBJ2-7
v_gene: TRBV6-6
CDR3aa: ASSETLSSYEQY

d_gene: -
j_gene: TRBJ1-4
v_gene: TRBV2
CDR3aa: ASHLRDEKLF

d_gene: -
j_gene: TRBJ2-1
v_gene: TRBV20-1
CDR3aa: SASITANEQF

d_gene: -
j_gene: TRBJ1-1
v_gene: TRBV29-1
CDR3aa: SAKRVNTEAF

d_gene: -
j_gene: TRBJ1-6
v_gene: TRBV21-1
CDR3aa: ASSNGAKNSPLH

d_gene: -
j_gene: TRBJ2-3
v_gene: TRBV7-2
CDR3aa: ASSKAGGSDTQY

d_gene: -
j_gene: TRBJ2-7
v_gene: TRBV7-2
CDR3aa: ASSRYGSYEQY

d_gene: -
j_gene: TRBJ2-1
v_gene: TRBV7-2
CDR3aa: ASSRDTVSYNEQF

d_gene: -
j_gene: TRBJ2-3
v_gene: TRBV10-3
CDR3aa: AISGKGPTSTDTQY

d_gene: TRBD2
j_gene: TRBJ2-3
v_gene: TRBV4-3
CDR3aa: ASSQDIGRGSTDTQY

d_gene: -
j_gene: TRBJ2-7
v_gene: TRBV28
CDR3aa: ASSLTGFDEQY

d_gene: -
j_gene: TRBJ2-3
v_gene: TRBV6-6
CDR3aa: ASKRSAGTDTQY

d_gene: -
j_gene: TRBJ2-1
v_gene: TRBV9
CDR3aa: ASSVEGDNYNEQF

d_gene: -
j_gene: TRBJ2-1
v_gene: TRBV6-6
CDR3aa: ASRTGHNEQF

d_gene: -
j_gene: TRBJ1-4
v_gene: TRBV7-2
CDR3aa: ASSYQGGSEKLF

d_gene: -
j_gene: TRBJ2-7
v_gene: TRBV20-1
CDR3aa: SVVGEAYEQY

d_gene: TRBD1
j_gene: TRBJ2-5
v_gene: TRBV20-1
CDR3aa: SAPRTGGKETQY

d_gene: -
j_gene: TRBJ2-7
v_gene: TRBV5-1
CDR3aa: ASSLASTLAIYEQY

d_gene: TRBD2
j_gene: TRBJ2-1
v_gene: TRBV7-3
CDR3aa: ASSLHSSGGAGEQF

d_gene: TRBD1
j_gene: TRBJ2-5
v_gene: TRBV7-9
CDR3aa: ASSLPLGGETQY

d_gene: -
j_gene: TRBJ2-7
v_gene: TRBV7-8
CDR3aa: ASSLGTNRYEQY

d_gene: -
j_gene: TRBJ2-7
v_gene: TRBV29-1
CDR3aa: SVEDQPGEQY

d_gene: -
j_gene: TRBJ2-6
v_gene: TRBV10-3
CDR3aa: AISESDRSGANVLT

d_gene: -
j_gene: TRBJ1-1
v_gene: TRBV20-1
CDR3aa: SAGTPATEAF

d_gene: TRBD2
j_gene: TRBJ2-3
v_gene: TRBV10-2
CDR3aa: ASNLAGGPDTQY

d_gene: -
j_gene: TRBJ2-7
v_gene: TRBV7-9
CDR3aa: ASSQPPGSSYEQY

d_gene: TRBD2
j_gene: -
v_gene: TRBV4-3
CDR3aa: ASSQTLGTAGYEQY

d_gene: TRBD1
j_gene: TRBJ2-7
v_gene: TRBV15
CDR3aa: ATSRDRGPYEQY

d_gene: -
j_gene: TRBJ1-2
v_gene: TRBV30
CDR3aa: AWRDRDRYGYT

d_gene: -
j_gene: TRBJ2-3
v_gene: TRBV6-5
CDR3aa: ASSYSGADTDTQY

d_gene: TRBD2
j_gene: TRBJ2-3
v_gene: TRBV2
CDR3aa: ASRATSGGTDTQY

d_gene: -
j_gene: TRBJ2-7
v_gene: TRBV2
CDR3aa: ASREGSEQY

d_gene: TRBD1
j_gene: TRBJ2-3
v_gene: TRBV5-1
CDR3aa: ASGTGQETDTQY

d_gene: -
j_gene: TRBJ1-1
v_gene: TRBV10-3
CDR3aa: AISELSNRAANTEAF

d_gene: -
j_gene: TRBJ2-2
v_gene: TRBV7-8
CDR3aa: TSSPDSNTGELF

d_gene: -
j_gene: TRBJ2-4
v_gene: TRBV5-1
CDR3aa: ASSNLQGIQY

d_gene: TRBD1
j_gene: TRBJ2-5
v_gene: TRBV6-2/TRBV6-3
CDR3aa: ASSTRTGMLETQY

d_gene: -
j_gene: TRBJ2-3
v_gene: TRBV7-9
CDR3aa: ASSSRKASTDTQY

d_gene: -
j_gene: TRBJ2-6
v_gene: TRBV29-1
CDR3aa: SVGMLSGANVLT

d_gene: -
j_gene: TRBJ2-4
v_gene: TRBV20-1
CDR3aa: SATGEADNEQY

d_gene: TRBD2
j_gene: TRBJ2-5
v_gene: TRBV13
CDR3aa: ASRRSGVQQETQY

d_gene: TRBD1
j_gene: TRBJ1-2
v_gene: TRBV18
CDR3aa: ASSPPGQGIGGYT

d_gene: -
j_gene: TRBJ1-5
v_gene: TRBV20-1
CDR3aa: SARGTVQNQPQH

d_gene: TRBD2
j_gene: TRBJ2-1
v_gene: TRBV4-2
CDR3aa: ASSHHSGGRLDNEQF

d_gene: -
j_gene: TRBJ2-7
v_gene: TRBV10-3
CDR3aa: AISGSVLSFSYEQY

d_gene: -
j_gene: TRBJ1-2
v_gene: TRBV7-9
CDR3aa: ASSLVARDYGYT

d_gene: -
j_gene: TRBJ1-3
v_gene: TRBV29-1
CDR3aa: SVEDGFSGNTIY

d_gene: TRBD2
j_gene: TRBJ2-3
v_gene: TRBV7-9
CDR3aa: ASRRAGGTDTQY

d_gene: -
j_gene: TRBJ2-2
v_gene: TRBV12-3/TRBV12-4
CDR3aa: AGTPITAPGELF

d_gene: -
j_gene: TRBJ1-4
v_gene: TRBV5-8
CDR3aa: ASIRSTATNEKLF